This passage covers 20 T cell receptor beta chains from one sample sequenced in a study of blood T cell repertoires in COVID-19. Only in-frame clones appear in the TCRdb table, and some are missing; sequencing was by immunoSEQ multiplex PCR. Of over 95,000 clones in the sample, about four fifths were seen once. The source material was peripheral blood. These receptors were obtained from a woman between 40 and 50 years old with acute or convalescent COVID-19.

This chain links TRBV15 with TRBJ1-4; 7 bases map to TRBD1. The J segment lost 8 bases and the V segment lost 4 bases, leaving 10 bases of the junction unmatched. Per germline, CDR1 LNHNV and CDR2 YYDKDF (reference sequence). CDR3 length: 15 residues. The CDR3 here is CATSKLRQGDEKLFF. The CDR3 nucleotides are TGTGCCACCAGCAAGCTACGACAGGGCGACGAAAAACTGTTTTTT.

The chain employs TRBV29-1 and TRBJ1-1, with 10 bases identical to TRBD1. The CDR3 loop spans 13 amino acids. The J segment lost 1 base and the V segment lost 8 bases, leaving 4 bases of the junction unmatched. Germline-derived CDR1 and CDR2 are SQVTM and ANQGSEA. The CDR3 loop reads CSTWTGGNTEAFF. In DNA form, the CDR3 reads TGCAGCACCTGGACAGGGGGGAACACTGAAGCTTTCTTT.

The V and J genes are TRBV29-1 and TRBJ2-1; TRBD2 agrees at 11 bases. The CDR3 is 12 amino acids. The germline gives CDR1 SQVTM, CDR2 ANQGSEA. As DNA, the CDR3 is TGCAGTTTAGCGGGGGGGTGGAATGAGCAGTTCTTC. It is translated as CSLAGGWNEQFF.

The chain combines TRBV19 with TRBJ1-5, with 7 bases aligning to TRBD1. The V gene end was trimmed by 3 bases and the J gene end by 4 bases; junction bases not matched to a gene: 6. Germline V gene lookup returns CDR1 LNHDA and CDR2 SQIVND (reference sequence). The CDR3 loop spans 15 amino acids. In DNA form, the CDR3 reads TGTGCCAGTAGTATTCGGGACAGAGAAAATCAGCCCCAGCATTTT. It codes for CASSIRDRENQPQHF.

V is TRBV5-1 and J is TRBJ1-2, with a tentative D call TRBD1 (5 bases). V was pared by 5 bases and J by 8 bases, with 19 bases between. The CDR3 sequence is 14 residues long. Germline assignment: CDR1 SGHRS and CDR2 YFSETQ. The CDR3 loop reads CASRISGSPSGYTF. The CDR3 DNA follows: TGCGCCAGCAGAATATCAGGGTCACCTTCCGGCTACACCTTC. The full variable domain, with the rest looked up from reference TRBV5-1 and TRBJ1-2, is KAGVTQTPRYLIKTRGQQVTLSCSPISGHRSVSWYQQTPGQGLQFLFEYFSETQRNKGNFPGRFSGRQFSNSRSEMNVSTLELGDSALYLCASRISGSPSGYTFGSGTRLTVV.

This rearrangement joins TRBV4-1 to TRBJ2-2; 8 bases fit TRBD2. The ends lost 6 bases at V and 4 bases at J; junction bases unmatched: 7. Germline CDR1 reads MGHRA; CDR2 reads YSYEKL. CDR3 length: 15 amino acids. The CDR3 sequence is CASRRLAGGTGELFF. CDR3 DNA sequence: TGCGCCAGCAGGCGGTTGGCGGGGGGCACCGGGGAGCTGTTTTTT.

The chain is built from TRBV7-3 and TRBJ1-6; no firm D call. The CDR3 contains 10 residues. Per the germline V gene, CDR1 is SGHTA and CDR2 is FQGTGA. V gave up 11 bases and J gave up 8 bases, with 7 bases separating them. The CDR3 region has the DNA TGTGCCGGGGAGGATTCACCCCTCCACTTT. Amino acids: CAGEDSPLHF.

V gene TRBV19 combines with J gene TRBJ1-6; 9 bases are shared with TRBD1. Germline V gene lookup returns CDR1 LNHDA and CDR2 SQIVND (reference sequence). The CDR3 consists of 16 residues. After removal of 5 bases from V and 5 bases from J, the junction contained 7 bases not matched to a gene. The CDR3: CASSPTGGRNNSPLHF. The CDR3 DNA reads as TGTGCCAGTAGTCCGACAGGGGGGCGAAATAATTCACCCCTCCACTTT.

This clone has only a few counts. This chain links TRBV3-1 (or the pseudogene TRBV3-2) with TRBJ2-7, with D possibly matching TRBD1 (6 bases). The CDR3 extends over 14 amino acids. V was trimmed by 5 bases and J by 5 bases, leaving 16 bases between them. Germline CDR1 LGHDT, CDR2 YNNKEL (reference sequence). CDR3 sequence reads: CASSSESTGNEQYF. The CDR3, as DNA: TGTGCCAGCAGCTCCGAATCGACAGGTAACGAGCAGTACTTC.

The chain couples TRBV7-2 to TRBJ2-1, with 9 bases matching TRBD1. Germline V CDR1 and CDR2: SGHTA, FQGNSA. The CDR3 is made up of 16 amino acids. The V segment lost 5 bases and the J segment 1 base; nucleotides outside the gene matches: 6. CDR3 sequence: CASSRRQGGSYNEQFF. The CDR3 bases are TGTGCCAGCAGCCGTAGACAGGGGGGATCCTACAATGAGCAGTTCTTC.

The chain recombines TRBV3-1 (or the pseudogene TRBV3-2) with TRBJ2-5; the match to TRBD2 covers 7 bases. Germline V lookup: CDR1 LGHDT, CDR2 YNNKEL (reference sequence). CDR3 length: 15 amino acids. The J segment lost 2 bases and the V segment lost 2 bases, leaving 5 bases of the junction unmatched. The CDR3 DNA is TGTGCCAGCAGCCAACGACGGGGGGTGCAAGAGACCCAGTACTTC. Its translation: CASSQRRGVQETQYF.

The CDR3 coding sequence is TGTGCCAGCAGCTCAAGCGGGGGGGCCTCGACGCAGTTCTTC. This gives the protein CASSSSGGASTQFF. The chain has TRBV7-3 and TRBJ2-1; 10 bases align to TRBD2. The CDR3 length is 14 residues. The J segment lost 12 bases and the V segment lost 4 bases, leaving 9 bases of the junction unmatched. Per the germline V gene, CDR1 is SGHTA and CDR2 is FQGTGA.

The V and J genes are TRBV2 and TRBJ1-2; D possibly corresponds to TRBD1 (5 bases). Germline loops: CDR1 SNHLY, CDR2 FYNNEI. CDR3 length: 14 amino acids. The V gene lost 0 bases and the J gene lost 8 bases, with 13 bases spanning the gap. The CDR3 protein is CASSEAGRGFGYTF. The DNA of the CDR3 is TGTGCCAGCAGTGAAGCAGGGAGGGGCTTCGGCTACACCTTC.

This clone is medium-sized within its sample. The CDR3 region has the DNA TGTGCCACCAGCAGAGATTCCCAGGGATCCTATGGCTACACCTTC. Translated, it gives CATSRDSQGSYGYTF. The chain is built from TRBV15 and TRBJ1-2; D possibly corresponds to TRBD1 (5 bases). Germline V gene lookup returns CDR1 LNHNV and CDR2 YYDKDF (reference sequence). The CDR3 runs to 15 residues. Deletions cut 0 bases from V and 4 bases from J, with 12 bases between.

This chain joins TRBV5-5 and TRBJ2-5, with 10 nucleotides matching TRBD1. The CDR3 is 15 residues long. CDR1 SGHKS and CDR2 YYEKEE come from the germline V gene (reference sequence). J was trimmed by 4 bases and V by 0 bases; bases with no gene match: 3. CDR3 residues: CASSLGQGARETQYF. As DNA, the CDR3 is TGTGCCAGCAGCTTGGGACAGGGGGCCAGAGAGACCCAGTACTTC. The whole variable domain, filled in from reference TRBV5-5 and TRBJ2-5, reads DAGVTQSPTHLIKTRGQQVTLRCSPISGHKSVSWYQQVLGQGPQFIFQYYEKEERGRGNFPDRFSARQFPNYSSELNVNALLLGDSALYLCASSLGQGARETQYFGPGTRLLVL.

The J gene is TRBJ1-1, the V gene TRBV5-4, with no clear D. V was cut by 0 bases and J by 1 base, with 7 bases left in between. This CDR3 contains 14 residues. Germline V gene data show CDR1 as SGHNT and CDR2 as YYREEE (reference sequence). The CDR3 coding sequence is TGTGCCAGCAGCTTGGGACTACAGAACACTGAAGCTTTCTTT. It is translated as CASSLGLQNTEAFF.

This clone was counted between two and nine times. The chain combines TRBV3-1 (or the pseudogene TRBV3-2) with TRBJ1-4; 10 positions agree with TRBD1. CDR3 length equals 16 residues. Germline trimming cut 7 bases from V and 1 base from J; bases unmatched to any gene: 6. Germline-derived CDR1 and CDR2 are LGHDT and YNNKEL (reference sequence). DNA for the CDR3: TGTGCCAGCAATCCCGGGACAGGGGTAACTAATGAAAAACTGTTTTTT. It encodes CASNPGTGVTNEKLFF.

The CDR3 coding sequence is TGTGCCAGTAGTACCAGGGGGGCCAAACGAGATACGCAGTATTTT. Translation gives CASSTRGAKRDTQYF. This chain connects TRBV19 to TRBJ2-3, with D perhaps TRBD1 (7 bases). V was trimmed by 4 bases and J by 5 bases, leaving 16 bases between them. This CDR3 is built from 15 residues. Germline V gene sequence: CDR1 LNHDA, CDR2 SQIVND (reference sequence). The entire variable domain, with the rest obtained from reference TRBV19 and TRBJ2-3, is as follows: DGGITQSPKYLFRKEGQNVTLSCEQNLNHDAMYWYRQDPGQGLRLIYYSQIVNDFQKGDIAEGYSVSREKKESFPLTVTSAQKNPTAFYLCASSTRGAKRDTQYFGPGTRLTVL.

J is TRBJ1-5 and V is TRBV3-1 (or the pseudogene TRBV3-2); D possibly corresponds to TRBD1 (5 bases). The CDR3 is 14 residues long. The ends were cut back, 4 bases at V and 2 bases at J, with 9 bases in the middle. CDR1 LGHDT and CDR2 YNNKEL come from the germline V gene (reference sequence). CDR3 sequence (DNA): TGTGCCAGCAGCCCTGGGGCAGGCAATCAGCCCCAGCATTTT. Amino acids: CASSPGAGNQPQHF.

The chain links TRBV5-1 to TRBJ2-1; the match to TRBD2 covers 7 bases. Germline CDR1 is SGHRS and CDR2 is YFSETQ. The length of the CDR3 is 15 residues. J lost 3 bases, V lost 4 bases, and 7 bases had no gene match. CDR3 loop: CASSPDGGGYNEQFF. The DNA for the CDR3 is TGCGCCAGCAGCCCAGATGGGGGGGGCTACAATGAGCAGTTCTTC.